The TCR beta chain under discussion was sequenced for a study of T-cell memory formation after mild COVID-19. Study-level information: TCR clusters largely stayed donor specific.

TCRdb independently ran MiXCR on the 5' RACE reads; one entry per CDR3 protein. The sample has a few hundred thousand distinct CDR3 sequences; over 11% are singletons. Trimming cost V 10 bases and J 5 bases, with 17 bases left between them. This CDR3 is built from 13 residues. Germline assignment: CDR1 MNHEY and CDR2 SVGEGT. With respect to this clonotype: Its antigen is currently unknown.

Study-wide points: Clones that shrank (day 15 to 85) were balanced CD4/CD8, whereas later expanders leaned CD4+. Researchers found some responding clones in pre-infection memory, a sign that cross-reactive memory joined.

The sample was PBMCs or a T cell subset sorted from them (not recorded which). The sequence was obtained from a man aged 18 to 30 who had mild COVID-19 (a few samples of this study predate the infection). Cell type and time point are not known. V and J are TRBV6-2 or TRBV6-3 and TRBJ1-1; no clear D. The CDR3 region is CATEEPVGTEAFF. DNA for the CDR3: TGTGCCACAGAGGAGCCCGTTGGGACTGAAGCTTTCTTT.